These 23 T cell receptor beta chains came from one sample sequenced in a study of CD8 T cells in ankylosing spondylitis. TCRdb ran MiXCR on the 5' RACE reads and lists one entry per CDR3 protein. The profile shows around 330,000 distinct CDR3 sequences, around 10% of them singletons. Sequencing input: blood, either unsorted or a sorted T cell fraction (not recorded which). These receptors originate from a female donor with ankylosing spondylitis or in good health (not recorded which).

In its sample, this clonotype was seen many times. The genes are TRBV20-1 and TRBJ2-7, with D hard to call. Germline CDR1 and CDR2: DFQATT and SNEGSKA (reference sequence). With 3 bases removed from V and 4 bases from J, the gap between germline ends came to 10 bases. The CDR3 covers 12 residues. CDR3 in DNA: TGCAGTGCTAGGGATCCCACTTACGAGCAGTACTTC. This encodes CSARDPTYEQYF.

This clonotype was detected many times. This chain connects TRBV5-1 to TRBJ1-1; TRBD1 is a possible D gene (5 bases). CDR1 SGHRS and CDR2 YFSETQ come from the germline V gene. This CDR3 has 14 residues. Trimming took 4 bases from V and 6 from J, leaving 16 bases between them. CDR3 region: CASSLGDGGAEAFF. CDR3 in DNA: TGCGCCAGCAGCCTCGGTGACGGAGGGGCTGAAGCTTTCTTT.

On this clonotype: One junction end disagrees with the germline gene, perhaps due to a read error. This chain links TRBV3-1 with TRBJ2-3, with 7 positions matching TRBD2. In germline, CDR1 is LGHDT, CDR2 YNNKEL (reference sequence). The CDR3 has 15 residues. The CDR3 DNA sequence: TGTGCCAGCTGCCAGCGGACGGGAGGAACAGATACGCAGTATTTT. This encodes CASCQRTGGTDTQYF.

This clonotype occurred a few times. The CDR3 nucleotides read TGTGCCACCAGCAGGGAACTAGCGGGAGTGGTTTTTGGCGGGGAGCTGTTTTTT. Its protein product is CATSRELAGVVFGGELFF. This sequence joins TRBV15 and TRBJ2-2; TRBD2 matches at 11 bases. CDR3 length equals 18 residues. The trim removed 3 bases at V and 7 bases at J, leaving 13 bases unmatched. Germline CDR1 and CDR2: LNHNV and YYDKDF (reference sequence).

Worth noting for this clonotype: One base away lies a much larger clone, so this may be a sequencing read error. The CDR3 sequence is CTSSFDTLTQYF. The CDR3 coding sequence is TGTACCAGCAGTTTTGATACATTGACCCAGTACTTC. This chain links TRBV12-3 or TRBV12-4 with TRBJ2-5; D is undetermined. CDR3 size: 12 residues.

In its sample, this clonotype was seen many times. V and J are TRBV12-3 or TRBV12-4 and TRBJ1-6; D possibly corresponds to TRBD1 (6 bases). CDR3 size: 15 residues. V lost 6 bases and J lost 0, with 9 bases in between. The CDR3 nucleotides are TGTGCCAGCAGGGACAGTTCCTCCTATAATTCACCCCTCCACTTT. Its translation: CASRDSSSYNSPLHF.

The rearrangement uses TRBV7-6 and TRBJ2-3, with D possibly being TRBD2 (5 bases). V was cut by 6 bases and J by 0 bases, with 16 bases left in between. Germline V gene sequence: CDR1 SGHVS, CDR2 FNYEAQ. The CDR3 sequence is 16 residues long. In DNA, the CDR3 is TGTGCCAGCAGTAAGCGAGGAGGTGCTAGCACAGATACGCAGTATTTT. Its translation: CASSKRGGASTDTQYF.

This clonotype was observed at least ten times. The gene calls are TRBV5-1 and TRBJ2-1; 9 nucleotides match TRBD2. V shed 4 bases, J shed 0 bases, and the junction held 8 bases outside the gene matches. Germline CDR1 is SGHRS and CDR2 is YFSETQ. The CDR3 is 17 residues long. CDR3 amino acids: CASSGTAGGPSYNEQFF. CDR3 DNA sequence: TGCGCCAGCAGCGGGACTGCGGGAGGGCCCTCCTACAATGAGCAGTTCTTC. The variable domain in full, with the rest retrieved from reference TRBV5-1 and TRBJ2-1, is KAGVTQTPRYLIKTRGQQVTLSCSPISGHRSVSWYQQTPGQGLQFLFEYFSETQRNKGNFPGRFSGRQFSNSRSEMNVSTLELGDSALYLCASSGTAGGPSYNEQFFGPGTRLTVL.

This clonotype came up many times. The V gene is TRBV20-1, the J gene TRBJ2-1; 10 bases match TRBD2. The V gene's germline CDR1 is DFQATT and CDR2 SNEGSKA (reference sequence). With V trimmed by 1 base and J by 4 bases, 7 bases remained unmatched. The CDR3 runs 16 residues. The DNA for the CDR3 is TGCAGTGCTAGAGCCGGGACTAGCGACTATTACAATGAGCAGTTCTTC. It is translated as CSARAGTSDYYNEQFF.

With respect to this clonotype: A much larger clone sits a single nucleotide away, making a read error possible. It is unclear where the CDR3 begins or ends on the DNA, so no DNA is shown, and the CDR3 is as TCRdb lists it. The chain combines TRBV5-1 with TRBJ1-3. Germline V gene sequence: CDR1 SGHRS, CDR2 YFSETQ. The CDR3 spans 14 residues, counting both ends. The CDR3 region is CASSLVGYGNTICF.

This clonotype has a count of ten or more. CDR3 nucleotides: TGCAGTGCTAGAGCACAGGCTCCCGAAGCTTTCTTT. Amino acids: CSARAQAPEAFF. The J gene is TRBJ1-1, the V gene TRBV20-1, with D perhaps TRBD1 (5 bases). Per germline, CDR1 DFQATT and CDR2 SNEGSKA (reference sequence). The V gene lost 1 base and the J gene lost 8 bases, with 11 bases spanning the gap. This CDR3 comprises 12 residues.

This clonotype was detected a few times. The V call is TRBV5-5, the J call TRBJ2-3; the match to TRBD2 covers 11 bases. Germline V gene sequence: CDR1 SGHKS, CDR2 YYEKEE (reference sequence). This CDR3 comprises 16 residues. V gave up 3 bases and J gave up 2 bases; unmatched junction bases: 5. DNA for the CDR3: TGTGCCAGCAGCTATGGGACTAGCGGTCCCACAGATACGCAGTATTTT. This translates into CASSYGTSGPTDTQYF.

This clonotype was seen more than once but under ten times. CDR3 sequence (DNA): TGCAGTGCTAGAGACCCGACAGTAGCCAAAAACATTCAGTACTTC. The encoded protein is CSARDPTVAKNIQYF. This rearrangement joins TRBV20-1 to TRBJ2-4; a weak D match, TRBD1 (5 bases). V was shortened by 0 bases and J by 0 bases, with 9 bases between the two germline ends. CDR3 length equals 15 residues. The germline CDR1 and CDR2 sequences are DFQATT and SNEGSKA (reference sequence).

This clonotype was counted at least ten times. The chain links TRBV29-1 to TRBJ1-5; D gene unclear. V lost 4 bases and J lost 4, with 8 bases in between. The CDR3 runs 12 residues. The V gene's germline CDR1 is SQVTM and CDR2 ANQGSEA. Written as DNA, the CDR3 is TGCAGCGTTGGAGAGATGAATCAGCCCCAGCATTTT. Encoded protein: CSVGEMNQPQHF. The entire variable domain, with the rest obtained from reference TRBV29-1 and TRBJ1-5, is as follows: SAVISQKPSRDICQRGTSLTIQCQVDSQVTMMFWYRQQPGQSLTLIATANQGSEATYESGFVIDKFPISRPNLTFSTLTVSNMSPEDSSIYLCSVGEMNQPQHFGDGTRLSIL.

Points on this clonotype: It may be a read error: a sequence one base away is much more abundant. The rearrangement joins TRBV3-1 to TRBJ2-7, with unresolved D. Germline V gives CDR1 LGHDT, CDR2 YNNKEL (reference sequence). The CDR3 loop spans 12 amino acids. V lost 2 bases and J 5 bases, leaving 7 bases between the germline ends. The CDR3 region has the DNA TGTGCCAGCAGCCAATTCCGGGACGAGCAGTACTTC. This sequence encodes CASSQFRDEQYF.

This clonotype was detected ten times or more. The chain employs TRBV12-3 or TRBV12-4 and TRBJ1-1; tentatively, D is TRBD1 (6 bases). Trimming removed 3 bases at V and 4 bases at J, with 18 bases between. The CDR3 is made up of 16 amino acids. The CDR3 region is CASSFSGALSTTEAFF. The CDR3 DNA reads as TGTGCCAGCAGTTTCTCAGGGGCGCTCTCGACCACTGAAGCTTTCTTT.

The V and J genes are TRBV11-2 and TRBJ2-2, with TRBD1 matching 8 bases. This CDR3 region has 14 residues. V shed 7 bases and J 5 bases; nucleotides not matched to a gene: 6. Germline V lookup: CDR1 SGHAT, CDR2 FQNNGV. CDR3 residues: CASTEQGVTGELFF. Here the CDR3 DNA reads TGTGCCAGCACGGAACAGGGGGTAACCGGGGAGCTGTTTTTT.

The chain carries TRBV11-2 and TRBJ2-5; TRBD2 matches at 9 bases. The CDR3 runs 17 residues. Germline CDR1 SGHAT, CDR2 FQNNGV. Germline trimming cut 4 bases from V and 4 bases from J; bases unmatched to any gene: 13. The DNA of the CDR3 is TGTGCCAGCAGCTCCCACAGGGTGCGGGGGGGCCGAGAGACCCAGTACTTC. It encodes CASSSHRVRGGRETQYF.

There are many counts of this clonotype. V and J are TRBV5-1 and TRBJ2-5; possible D gene TRBD2, 5 bases. The CDR3 totals 15 residues. V was clipped by 0 bases and J by 0 bases, with 9 bases between them. Germline V gene lookup returns CDR1 SGHRS and CDR2 YFSETQ. CDR3 sequence reads: CASSLVSVYQETQYF. The DNA of the CDR3 is TGCGCCAGCAGCTTGGTTAGCGTGTACCAAGAGACCCAGTACTTC.

This clonotype was recorded at least ten times. The rearrangement uses TRBV10-2 and TRBJ1-3; 8 positions match TRBD1. J lost 1 base, V lost 2 bases, and 7 bases had no gene match. CDR3 size: 17 residues. In germline, CDR1 is WSHSY, CDR2 SAAADI. The CDR3 here is CASSEQQGELSGNTIYF. The CDR3 coding sequence is TGCGCCAGCAGTGAGCAACAGGGGGAATTATCTGGAAACACCATATATTTT.

The table lists this clonotype with many counts. The chain carries TRBV7-9 and TRBJ1-6; D is unclear. CDR1 is SEHNR and CDR2 is FQNEAQ in the germline V gene (reference sequence). Trimming cost V 1 base and J 9 bases, with 7 bases left between them. The CDR3 length is 13 residues. The CDR3 protein is CASSLEFTSPLHF. In DNA form, the CDR3 reads TGTGCCAGCAGCTTAGAATTTACTTCACCCCTCCACTTT.

This rearrangement joins TRBV5-1 to TRBJ2-7; 12 nucleotides agree with TRBD2. This CDR3 has 17 amino acids. Trimming took 0 bases from V and 6 from J; bases not matched to a gene: 10. Germline values: CDR1 SGHRS, CDR2 YFSETQ. The DNA for the CDR3 is TGCGCCAGCAGCTTGGGGACTAGCGGGATTTTAGGGCTCGAGCAGTACTTC. Encoded protein: CASSLGTSGILGLEQYF.

This clonotype has ten or more counts. The rearrangement links TRBV28 to TRBJ2-5; D is unclear. Germline V gene data show CDR1 as MDHEN and CDR2 as SYDVKM. There are 16 residues in the CDR3. Trimming left V 5 bases short and J 8 bases short, with 24 bases between. The CDR3 sequence is CASSKEADRLAGTQYF. The DNA for the CDR3 is TGTGCCAGCAGTAAAGAGGCGGATAGACTGGCAGGAACCCAGTACTTC.